One sample yielded the 9 T cell receptor beta chains listed below, sequenced in a study of blood T cell repertoires in COVID-19. Sequencing used immunoSEQ multiplex PCR; TCRdb keeps in-frame clones, though not all of them. The sample has 130,000 to 150,000 clones, roughly 84% seen once. Sequencing was performed on PBMCs or T cells enriched from blood (not recorded which). The receptors shown here come from a woman aged 45-65 years who had been exposed to COVID-19.

V usage is TRBV7-9 and J usage is TRBJ2-7, with 14 bases identical to TRBD2. The CDR3 runs 17 residues. From germline, CDR1 is SEHNR and CDR2 FQNEAQ (reference sequence). Losses at the gene ends were 1 base for V and 3 bases for J; bases not matched to a gene: 5. The CDR3 protein is CASSLGGLAGANYEQYF. CDR3 in DNA: TGTGCCAGCAGCTTAGGGGGACTAGCGGGGGCCAACTACGAGCAGTACTTC.

The rearrangement uses TRBV19 and TRBJ2-5; 10 nucleotides agree with TRBD2. CDR3 length: 18 residues. V was clipped by 3 bases and J by 5 bases; unmatched bases: 15. From germline, CDR1 is LNHDA and CDR2 SQIVND (reference sequence). CDR3 sequence (DNA): TGTGCCAGTAGTATCCCCCCCCTTCTAGCGGGGGACAGGGAGACCCAGTACTTC. As protein: CASSIPPLLAGDRETQYF.

V usage is TRBV7-2 and J usage is TRBJ2-7; 10 bases are a match to TRBD1. The CDR3 consists of 16 residues. Germline V gene sequence: CDR1 SGHTA, CDR2 FQGNSA. Trimming removed 5 bases from V and 2 bases from J; junction bases left unmatched: 9. The CDR3 DNA reads TGTGCCAGCAGCGTGACAGGGGGCAACCCCCCCTACGAGCAGTACTTC. Protein product: CASSVTGGNPPYEQYF.

The chain combines TRBV9 with TRBJ1-2, with 8 bases identical to TRBD1. Germline V CDR1 and CDR2: SGDLS, YYNGEE. The CDR3 has 13 residues. The trim removed 7 bases at V and 4 bases at J, leaving 6 bases unmatched. CDR3 sequence: CASQQGEGYGYTF. In DNA, the CDR3 is TGTGCCAGCCAACAGGGGGAAGGCTATGGCTACACCTTC.

The chain couples TRBV2 to TRBJ1-2; D not resolved. This CDR3 has 13 residues. The ends were cut back, 8 bases at V and 3 bases at J, with 13 bases in the middle. Germline loops: CDR1 SNHLY, CDR2 FYNNEI. CDR3 DNA sequence: TGTGCCAGCCTTAGGGAGCACTACTATGGCTACACCTTC. Amino acid sequence: CASLREHYYGYTF.

This chain joins TRBV5-4 and TRBJ1-6; TRBD1 aligns across 7 bases. CDR1 and CDR2 (germline): SGHNT, YYREEE (reference sequence). Trimming cost V 4 bases and J 15 bases; bases outside gene matches: 10. This CDR3 region has 13 residues. For the CDR3, the DNA is TGTGCCAGCAGCATTGGGACAGAGAGACACCTCCACTTT. It specifies CASSIGTERHLHF.

The rearrangement joins TRBV23-1 to TRBJ1-4, with 8 bases identical to TRBD1. TRBV23-1 is an ORF; its function is uncertain. The J segment lost 8 bases and the V segment lost 3 bases, leaving 11 bases of the junction unmatched. The CDR3 length is 16 residues. CDR3 coding DNA: TGCGCCAGCAGTCACCTTCGGACAGGGTTGTACGAAAAACTGTTTTTT. Its protein product is CASSHLRTGLYEKLFF.

The chain recombines TRBV7-6 with TRBJ2-7; tentatively, D is TRBD2 (7 bases). The V gene's germline CDR1 is SGHVS and CDR2 FNYEAQ. V was trimmed by 1 base and J by 2 bases, leaving 12 bases between them. The CDR3 consists of 15 residues. CDR3 amino acids: CASSLEGGWAYEQYF. The CDR3 nucleotides are TGTGCCAGCAGCTTAGAGGGGGGGTGGGCCTACGAGCAGTACTTC.

CDR3 residues: CASSPGFGELFF. In DNA form, the CDR3 reads TGTGCCAGCAGCCCCGGGTTCGGGGAGCTGTTTTTT. The chain uses TRBV5-4 and TRBJ2-2, with D unclear. Germline CDR1 is SGHNT and CDR2 is YYREEE (reference sequence). The germline V and J ends were trimmed by 4 bases and 7 bases, with 8 bases remaining between them. The CDR3 runs 12 residues.